This is a list of T cell receptor beta chains from one sample in a study of radiation and T cells in renal cell carcinoma. Clones were sequenced by immunoSEQ multiplex PCR, and TCRdb holds only the in-frame ones, with some missing. The table records about 130,000 clones, approximately 80% of them present only once. The sequencing here drew on blood, taken from a patient whose treatment included radiotherapy and nephrectomy. The receptors shown here come from a woman in her sixties with renal cell carcinoma. CDR3s include the opening cysteine and the closing phenylalanine or tryptophan. The order of the fields is CDR3 protein, CDR3 DNA, J gene, clone size, D gene, V gene. D genes are given only for firm matches. The size field is filled for only some rows; it gives once, few, many or a size class.

CDR3: CARSLVIEPQHF; DNA: TGTGCCAGAAGCTTGGTGATAGAGCCCCAGCATTTT; J: TRBJ1-5; size: .; D: .; V: TRBV5-3
CDR3: CASSLDLTEAFF; DNA: TGTGCCAGCAGCTTAGATTTGACTGAAGCTTTCTTT; J: TRBJ1-1; size: .; D: .; V: TRBV7-9
CDR3: CASSSDSEGLHYNEQFF; DNA: TGTGCCAGCAGCTCGGATTCGGAGGGGCTCCACTACAATGAGCAGTTCTTC; J: TRBJ2-1; size: .; D: .; V: TRBV7-9
CDR3: CAIESPQKGVTGELFF; DNA: TGTGCCATCGAATCCCCCCAGAAAGGGGTCACCGGGGAGCTGTTTTTT; J: TRBJ2-2; size: few; D: .; V: TRBV10-3
CDR3: CASSAGQGGSYEQYF; DNA: TGTGCCAGCAGTGCCGGACAGGGTGGGTCCTACGAGCAGTACTTC; J: TRBJ2-7; size: .; D: TRBD1; V: TRBV9
CDR3: CASSVEPGGRRVGYTF; DNA: TGTGCCAGCAGCGTAGAGCCGGGGGGGCGACGTGTTGGCTACACCTTC; J: TRBJ1-2; size: .; D: .; V: TRBV9
CDR3: CASSFASNQPQHF; DNA: TGTGCCAGCAGTTTTGCTAGCAATCAGCCCCAGCATTTT; J: TRBJ1-5; size: .; D: .; V: TRBV28
CDR3: CASSLGSGRSYEQYF; DNA: TGTGCCAGCAGCTTAGGGAGCGGGAGATCCTACGAGCAGTACTTC; J: TRBJ2-7; size: .; D: TRBD2; V: TRBV7-2
CDR3: CASSDMTGEKLFF; DNA: TGTGCCAGCAGCGATATGACGGGGGAAAAACTGTTTTTT; J: TRBJ1-4; size: once; D: .; V: TRBV7-8
CDR3: CASRAGLSNQPQHF; DNA: TGTGCCTCTCGAGCAGGCCTTAGCAATCAGCCCCAGCATTTT; J: TRBJ1-5; size: .; D: .; V: TRBV10-3
CDR3: CASSGWEQFF; DNA: TGCGCCAGCAGCGGATGGGAGCAGTTCTTC; J: TRBJ2-1; size: .; D: .; V: TRBV10-1
CDR3: CASSRTLSYGYTF; DNA: TGCGCCAGCAGCCGAACGTTATCCTATGGCTACACCTTC; J: TRBJ1-2; size: .; D: .; V: TRBV4-1
CDR3: CASSPGHPRGFYNEQFF; DNA: TGTGCCAGCAGCCCCGGACATCCTCGCGGATTCTACAATGAGCAGTTCTTC; J: TRBJ2-1; size: .; D: .; V: TRBV9
CDR3: CASSLGVQTEAFF; DNA: TGTGCCAGCAGTTTGGGGGTGCAGACTGAAGCTTTCTTT; J: TRBJ1-1; size: .; D: .; V: TRBV27
CDR3: CASSEALPGNYGYTF; DNA: TGTGCCAGCAGTGAAGCGCTTCCGGGGAACTATGGCTACACCTTC; J: TRBJ1-2; size: .; D: .; V: TRBV2
CDR3: CASSSRQGEGSGANVLTF; DNA: TGTGCCAGCAGCTCTAGACAGGGTGAAGGCTCTGGGGCCAACGTCCTGACTTTC; J: TRBJ2-6; size: .; D: TRBD1; V: TRBV7-9
CDR3: CASSLRASYEQYF; DNA: TGTGCCAGCAGCTTACGGGCCTCCTACGAGCAGTACTTC; J: TRBJ2-7; size: .; D: .; V: TRBV5-6
CDR3: CASSLDSTYTEAFF; DNA: TGCGCCAGCAGCTTGGACTCAACTTACACTGAAGCTTTCTTT; J: TRBJ1-1; size: .; D: .; V: TRBV5-1
CDR3: CASSPVGQGNQPQHF; DNA: TGTGCCAGCAGTCCCGTAGGACAGGGGAATCAGCCCCAGCATTTT; J: TRBJ1-5; size: .; D: TRBD1; V: TRBV28
CDR3: CASSQEGSQPQHF; DNA: TGCGCCAGCAGCCAAGAAGGGAGTCAGCCCCAGCATTTT; J: TRBJ1-5; size: many; D: .; V: TRBV4-1
CDR3: CASSFTGLTSETQYF; DNA: TGTGCCAGCAGCTTTACCGGCCTAACATCGGAGACCCAGTACTTC; J: TRBJ2-5; size: .; D: .; V: TRBV11-3
CDR3: CASSLDRGMNTEAFF; DNA: TGCGCCAGCAGCTTGGACCGGGGGATGAACACTGAAGCTTTCTTT; J: TRBJ1-1; size: once; D: .; V: TRBV5-1
CDR3: CASSETGTPETQYF; DNA: TGTGCCAGTAGTGAGACGGGGACCCCTGAGACCCAGTACTTC; J: TRBJ2-5; size: .; D: .; V: TRBV19
CDR3: CASSPDTSRTQYF; DNA: TGTGCCAGCAGCCCGGACACCTCGAGGACCCAGTACTTC; J: TRBJ2-5; size: .; D: .; V: TRBV7-9
CDR3: CASSPRFTGELFF; DNA: TGTGCCAGCAGCCCCCGGTTCACCGGGGAGCTGTTTTTT; J: TRBJ2-2; size: .; D: .; V: TRBV7-2
CDR3: CASSQDPGQGQGGYTF; DNA: TGCGCCAGCAGCCAAGATCCGGGACAGGGACAGGGTGGCTACACCTTC; J: TRBJ1-2; size: .; D: TRBD1; V: TRBV4-1
CDR3: CASSLGQGIITEAFF; DNA: TGTGCCAGCTCTCTAGGACAGGGAATAATCACTGAAGCTTTCTTT; J: TRBJ1-1; size: .; D: TRBD1; V: TRBV18
CDR3: CASSTDRGRGTEAFF; DNA: TGTGCCAGCAGCACCGACAGGGGGCGTGGGACTGAAGCTTTCTTT; J: TRBJ1-1; size: .; D: TRBD1; V: TRBV9
CDR3: CASSLDTGGYNEQFF; DNA: TGTGCCAGCAGCTTAGATACAGGGGGCTACAATGAGCAGTTCTTC; J: TRBJ2-1; size: .; D: TRBD1; V: TRBV7-9
CDR3: CACEGANTGELFF; DNA: TGTGCCTGTGAGGGGGCGAACACCGGAGAGCTGTTTTTT; J: TRBJ2-2; size: .; D: TRBD1; V: TRBV30
CDR3: CASSGGQGYTEAFF; DNA: TGTGCCAGCAGCGGGGGGCAGGGATACACTGAAGCTTTCTTT; J: TRBJ1-1; size: once; D: .; V: TRBV6-1
CDR3: CATSRDRVNQPQHF; DNA: TGTGCCACCAGCAGAGACAGGGTCAATCAGCCCCAGCATTTT; J: TRBJ1-5; size: .; D: .; V: TRBV15
CDR3: CASSFSGGTDTQYF; DNA: TGCGCCAGCAGCTTTAGCGGGGGCACAGATACGCAGTATTTT; J: TRBJ2-3; size: .; D: TRBD2; V: TRBV5-1
CDR3: CASSPTSGSTDTQYF; DNA: TGTGCCAGCAGCCCGACTAGCGGGAGCACAGATACGCAGTATTTT; J: TRBJ2-3; size: .; D: TRBD2; V: TRBV28
CDR3: CASIHLSTYEQYF; DNA: TGTGCCAGCATCCACCTTTCCACCTACGAGCAGTACTTC; J: TRBJ2-7; size: .; D: .; V: TRBV2
CDR3: CASSEPWAGGGYTF; DNA: TGTGCCAGCAGTGAACCGTGGGCCGGTGGTGGCTACACCTTC; J: TRBJ1-2; size: .; D: .; V: TRBV6-1
CDR3: CASSKAGPPAGGEAAPTNTGELFF; DNA: TGTGCCAGCAGCAAAGCTGGTCCCCCAGCGGGGGGAGAGGCGGCTCCGACGAACACCGGGGAGCTGTTTTTT; J: TRBJ2-2; size: .; D: .; V: TRBV21-1